The entry below gives a single T cell receptor (beta chain) sequence along with its context. Its antigen remains unknown. Looked up from germline, CDR1 is LGHNT and CDR2 is FRNRAP. Trimming took 5 bases from V and 1 from J; bases not matched to a gene: 6. There are 16 residues in the CDR3. The investigators reverse transcribed all of the isolated RNA, so they sequenced expressed TCRB transcripts. Libraries were prepared by immunoSEQ multiplex PCR; TCRdb keeps only in-frame clonotypes and omits some of them. The sample carries around 53,000 clones, just under 65% recorded once. The data belong to a study of beta chain features in type 1 diabetes. Overall study: All samples yielded 85 million to 130 million examined sorted cells.

Points from the study as a whole: Significant though moderate, a shortening of TCRB CDR3s appeared in all four CD4+ subsets of Type 1 diabetes patients.

The V and J genes are TRBV12-5 and TRBJ2-5, with 11 bases matching TRBD2. This clonotype originated in a woman aged 25 to 39 with type 1 diabetes. Sequencing used stem cell memory CD4+ T cells from blood. DNA of the CDR3: TGTGCTAGTGGTACTCCTAGCGGGGGGTCCCAAGAGACCCAGTACTTC. Its protein product is CASGTPSGGSQETQYF.